This TCR beta chain was recorded in a study of identical twins. Findings and limits, study-wide: Carriage of fewer insertions was seen in abundant cord blood beta clonotypes, whereas memory repertoires showed none.

CDR3 length: 13 residues. CDR1 and CDR2 (germline): SEHNR, FQNEAQ (reference sequence). V lost 5 bases to trimming and J lost 4 bases, with 12 bases between them. This clonotype was found a few times. Its antigen is unidentified. TCRdb processed the 5' RACE reads anew with MiXCR; each CDR3 protein has one entry. The sample lists 690,000 or so distinct CDR3 sequences, 8.5% to 9.5% seen once, with 0.98% in the top ten. The data also belong to a second study, concerning yellow fever vaccine responses in identical twins.

The V gene is TRBV7-9, the J gene TRBJ2-7; weak D call: TRBD1 (6 bases). Sequenced: PBMCs. The TCR comes from a woman in her late teens or twenties in good health. The DNA for the CDR3 is TGTGCCAGCAGCGCGGACAGATGGTACGAGCAGTACTTC. This sequence encodes CASSADRWYEQYF. The full variable domain, its missing parts supplied by reference TRBV7-9 and TRBJ2-7, is DTGVSQNPRHKITKRGQNVTFRCDPISEHNRLYWYRQTLGQGPEFLTYFQNEAQLEKSRLLSDRFSAERPKGSFSTLEIQRTEQGDSAMYLCASSADRWYEQYFGPGTRLTVT.